Shown below are 31 T cell receptor beta chains from a single sample sequenced in a study of T cells in women clearing cervical HPV infection. Produced via immunoSEQ multiplex PCR; TCRdb's table is partial and in-frame only. Here the sample table reports roughly 45,000 clones. Sequencing was done on a sample of blood buffy coat. These receptors were obtained from a woman between 18 and 70 years old with a cervical HPV16 infection that either progressed to CIN3+ or cleared (not recorded which).

With regard to this clone: The read terminates 3 residues ahead of where the CDR3 ends, so the germline J gene completes it. This chain uses TRBV30 with TRBJ1-6; TRBD1 is a possible D gene (5 bases). The CDR3 has 12 residues. Trimming took off 7 bases at V and 9 bases at J, with 13 bases between the two ends. Germline V lookup: CDR1 GTSNPN, CDR2 SVGIG (reference sequence). The sequenced CDR3 bases are TGTGCCTTGACTCAGGGTGGTTCACCC. Residues: CALTQGGSP. The full CDR3 protein is CALTQGGSPLHF.

A remark on this clone: The read gets to within 3 residues of the CDR3 end, and the germline J gene fills in the rest. The chain recombines TRBV2 with TRBJ1-5; tentatively, D is TRBD1 (5 bases). Germline CDR1 and CDR2: SNHLY and FYNNEI. The CDR3 is made up of 14 amino acids. The ends were cut back, 5 bases at V and 0 bases at J, with 8 bases in the middle. The sequenced CDR3 bases are TGTGCCAGCAGTCGACAGTCTAGCAATCAGCCC. This codes for CASSRQSSNQP. The entire CDR3 is CASSRQSSNQPQHF.

In regard to this clone: The read stops 3 residues short of the end of the CDR3; the missing end is completed from the germline J gene. The J gene is TRBJ2-7, the V gene TRBV20-1; D remains unclear. Per germline, CDR1 DFQATT and CDR2 SNEGSKA (reference sequence). Trimming took off 0 bases at V and 0 bases at J, with 9 bases between the two ends. The length of the CDR3 is 14 residues. The CDR3 DNA, read in part, is TGCAGTGCTAGAGATCCAGGCAACTCCTACGAG. The encoded protein is CSARDPGNSYE. The entire CDR3 protein is CSARDPGNSYEQYF.

About this clone: The read halts 3 residues ahead of the CDR3 end, with the missing end drawn from the germline J gene. V and J are TRBV20-1 and TRBJ2-1; 11 nucleotides line up with TRBD2. This CDR3 contains 14 residues. Germline V lookup: CDR1 DFQATT, CDR2 SNEGSKA (reference sequence). The J segment lost 9 bases and the V segment lost 6 bases, leaving 10 bases of the junction unmatched. CDR3: CSAPGLAGFSEQFF. CDR3 bases read: TGCAGTGCACCCGGACTAGCGGGTTTTAGTGAG.

On this clone: The observed sequence ends 3 residues before the CDR3 terminus, with the missing tail filled in from the germline J gene. V and J are TRBV18 and TRBJ2-2; 7 nucleotides align to TRBD1. The CDR3 runs to 16 residues. CDR1 is KGHSH, CDR2 LQKENI, per germline. CDR3 region: CASSPRQGATNEKLFF. CDR3 DNA (partial): TGTGCCAGCTCACCACGACAGGGTGCAACTAATGAAAAG.

Comments on this clone: The DNA ends 3 residues before the CDR3 does, and the rest of the CDR3 is filled in from the germline J gene. The chain couples TRBV10-1 to TRBJ2-2; 11 nucleotides align to TRBD2. The V segment lost 8 bases and the J segment 7 bases; nucleotides outside the gene matches: 12. Germline lookup yields CDR1 WNHNN and CDR2 SYGVQD (reference sequence). The CDR3 totals 16 residues. CDR3 DNA (partial): TGCGCCAGCGGAGAGTGGTACCTAGCGGGGGGCGGGGAG. This encodes CASGEWYLAGGGE. The CDR3, in full, reads CASGEWYLAGGGELFF.

Regarding this clone: The read finishes 3 residues shy of the CDR3 end, and the germline J gene is used to complete it. V and J are TRBV20-1 and TRBJ1-1; D might be TRBD1 (6 bases). This CDR3 comprises 17 residues. The ends were cut back, 6 bases at V and 0 bases at J, with 23 bases in the middle. Germline CDR1 is DFQATT and CDR2 is SNEGSKA (reference sequence). The covered CDR3 bases are TGCAGTGCCAGGCGGGGGGGCCGGGGTGGGATGAACACTGAA. Translated: CSARRGGRGGMNTE. The whole CDR3 sequence is CSARRGGRGGMNTEAFF.

Concerning this clone itself: From the germline J gene comes the end of the CDR3, since the read stops 3 residues before it. The J gene is TRBJ2-3, the V gene TRBV18; no firm D call. Looked up from germline, CDR1 is KGHSH and CDR2 is LQKENI. This CDR3 has 13 amino acids. The CDR3 DNA, read in part, is TGTGCCAGCTCACCGACGACTGAAGAGACG. Protein: CASSPTTEET. The complete CDR3 sequence is CASSPTTEETQYF.

Comments on this clone: The read ends 3 residues before the CDR3 terminus; that terminus is restored from the germline J gene. The chain links TRBV28 to TRBJ2-1; D is perhaps TRBD2 (6 bases). CDR1 and CDR2 from the germline V gene are MDHEN and SYDVKM. This CDR3 region has 14 residues. V lost 4 bases and J 9 bases, leaving 16 bases between the germline ends. The CDR3 loop reads CASSSTSNRGEQFF. The covered CDR3 bases are TGTGCCAGCAGTTCCACTAGCAATCGGGGTGAG. The full variable domain, completed using reference TRBV28 and TRBJ2-1, is DVKVTQSSRYLVKRTGEKVFLECVQDMDHENMFWYRQDPGLGLRLIYFSYDVKMKEKGDIPEGYSVSREKKERFSLILESASTNQTSMYLCASSSTSNRGEQFFGPGTRLTVL.

Worth noting for this clone: Read sequence stops 3 residues before the CDR3 end, and the germline J gene provides the missing end. This chain joins TRBV5-5 and TRBJ2-3, with D possibly being TRBD2 (6 bases). Germline V gene data show CDR1 as SGHKS and CDR2 as YYEKEE (reference sequence). This CDR3 has 14 residues. This chain's CDR3 is CASSSGLLQETQYF. CDR3 DNA (partial): TGTGCCAGCAGCTCGGGACTTCTTCAAGAGACG.

Of note for this clone: The observed sequence ends 3 residues before the CDR3 terminus, with the missing tail filled in from the germline J gene. This chain joins TRBV7-6 and TRBJ2-3, with D perhaps TRBD1 or TRBD2 (6 bases each). There are 16 residues in the CDR3. Germline loops: CDR1 SGHVS, CDR2 FNYEAQ. The CDR3 sequence: CASSLGPQGSGETQYF. CDR3 DNA, as far as it was read: TGTGCCAGCAGCTTAGGACCTCAGGGGTCGGGAGAGACG.

Concerning this clone: The read falls 3 residues short of the CDR3 end, and the missing part is taken from the germline J gene. The chain recombines TRBV5-6 with TRBJ2-3, with a weak D call TRBD2 (6 bases). Germline V gene data show CDR1 as SGHDT and CDR2 as YYEEEE. CDR3 size: 12 residues. The CDR3 bases that were read are TGTGCCAGCAGCTTGGTGGAGGGGACG. Its translation: CASSLVEGT. The complete CDR3 reads CASSLVEGTQYF.

With regard to this clone: The read stops 3 residues short of the end of the CDR3; the missing end is completed from the germline J gene. V is TRBV19 and J is TRBJ2-1; 9 nucleotides line up with TRBD2. V shed 7 bases and J 6 bases; nucleotides not matched to a gene: 10. The CDR3 length is 15 residues. CDR1 is LNHDA, CDR2 SQIVND, per germline (reference sequence). CDR3 bases read: TGTGCCAGTACACGGTCTAGCGGGGCAGCCAATGAG. Its protein product is CASTRSSGAANE. The CDR3 as a whole reads CASTRSSGAANEQFF. Supplemented by reference TRBV19 and TRBJ2-1, the full variable domain reads DGGITQSPKYLFRKEGQNVTLSCEQNLNHDAMYWYRQDPGQGLRLIYYSQIVNDFQKGDIAEGYSVSREKKESFPLTVTSAQKNPTAFYLCASTRSSGAANEQFFGPGTRLTVL.

On this clone itself: The read finishes 3 residues shy of the CDR3 end, and the germline J gene is used to complete it. The chain uses TRBV12-3 or TRBV12-4 and TRBJ2-1; D is unresolved. Trimming removed 2 bases from V and 4 bases from J, with 3 bases in between. The CDR3 is made up of 12 amino acids. CDR3 bases read: TGTGCCAGCAGTTTAAGGTACAATGAG. Translation gives CASSLRYNE. The full CDR3 protein is CASSLRYNEQFF.

Points on this clone: An end of the junction does not agree with germline; a read error may underlie this. Read coverage stops 3 residues before the CDR3 terminus; the germline J gene supplies the remainder. This specimen includes other DNA sequences encoding the same CDR3. The genes are TRBV18 and TRBJ1-3; D is unclear. The CDR3 has 15 residues. Germline V CDR1 and CDR2: KGHSH, LQKENI. CDR3 region: CASSPIGGGENTIYF. The CDR3 DNA, read in part, is TGTGCCAGCTCACCAATTGGCGGTGGTGAAAACACG.

In the case of this clone: The read halts 3 residues ahead of the CDR3 end, with the missing end drawn from the germline J gene. This rearrangement joins TRBV29-1 to TRBJ2-3; 8 nucleotides line up with TRBD1. The germline V gene has CDR1 SQVTM and CDR2 ANQGSEA. The length of the CDR3 is 15 residues. CDR3 in amino acids: CSVEGSAGGEETQYF. The DNA read from the CDR3 is TGCAGCGTTGAAGGGTCGGCAGGGGGCGAAGAGACG.

Turning to this clone: The sequence runs out 3 residues before the end of the CDR3; the remainder is reconstructed from the germline J gene. The chain carries TRBV6-2 or TRBV6-3 and TRBJ2-1, with TRBD2 matching 11 bases. Germline V gene lookup returns CDR1 MNHEY and CDR2 SVGEGT. CDR3 size: 15 residues. V lost 7 bases and J lost 4; bases outside the gene matches: 6. CDR3 sequence reads: CASTLAGGGYNEQFF. Partial CDR3 DNA: TGTGCCAGCACCCTAGCGGGGGGAGGATACAATGAG.

A remark on this clone: Sequencing ends 3 residues short of the CDR3 end; the germline J gene provides the rest. The J gene is TRBJ1-2, the V gene TRBV10-3; 7 bases are a match to TRBD1. CDR1 ENHRY and CDR2 SYGVKD come from the germline V gene. V shed 8 bases, J shed 4 bases, and the junction held 7 bases outside the gene matches. This CDR3 comprises 13 residues. CDR3 region: CAISTGEAYGYTF. CDR3 DNA (partial): TGTGCCATCTCAACAGGGGAGGCCTATGGC.

For this clone: With the read ending 3 residues before the CDR3 end, the germline J gene is used to fill in that end. V is TRBV28 and J is TRBJ1-1; 9 bases map to TRBD1. V trimming: 3 bases; J trimming: 1 base; junction bases outside the gene matches: 9. The CDR3 has 17 residues. CDR1 and CDR2 from the germline V gene are MDHEN and SYDVKM. The part of the CDR3 DNA that was read is TGTGCCAGCAGTTTCGCCCACAGGGGGCGGTGGAACACTGAA. Protein: CASSFAHRGRWNTE. In full, the CDR3 is CASSFAHRGRWNTEAFF.

Points on this clone: Sequencing ends 3 residues short of the CDR3 end; the germline J gene provides the rest. The chain combines TRBV11-1 with TRBJ1-4, with TRBD1 matching over 7 bases. V was clipped by 6 bases and J by 6 bases; unmatched bases: 7. The CDR3 length is 14 residues. Germline assignment: CDR1 SGHAT and CDR2 FQDESV (reference sequence). This CDR3 reads CASRRGGIDEKLFF. CDR3 DNA, as far as it was read: TGTGCCAGCAGACGAGGGGGCATTGATGAAAAA. Filled out from reference TRBV11-1 and TRBJ1-4, the complete variable domain reads EAEVAQSPRYKITEKSQAVAFWCDPISGHATLYWYRQILGQGPELLVQFQDESVVDDSQLPKDRFSAERLKGVDSTLKIQPAELGDSAMYLCASRRGGIDEKLFFGSGTQLSVL.

Comments on this clone: The sequence runs out 3 residues before the end of the CDR3; the remainder is reconstructed from the germline J gene. The rearrangement uses TRBV5-1 and TRBJ2-7; 7 nucleotides align to TRBD1. The CDR3 length is 15 residues. V was clipped by 4 bases and J by 5 bases; unmatched bases: 12. Germline-derived CDR1 and CDR2 are SGHRS and YFSETQ. The sequenced CDR3 bases are TGCGCCAGCAGCCAAGGACAGGCACTAACGGACGAG. Translated: CASSQGQALTDE. The complete CDR3 reads CASSQGQALTDEQYF.

A remark on this clone: The CDR3 end is not reached by the read, which stops 3 residues before it; the germline J gene fills it in. The V call is TRBV20-1, the J call TRBJ2-1; 7 bases match TRBD2. Germline V gene sequence: CDR1 DFQATT, CDR2 SNEGSKA (reference sequence). CDR3 size: 15 residues. Trimming cost V 6 bases and J 2 bases; bases outside gene matches: 10. CDR3 bases read: TGCAGTGCAAGGACTAGTTCCTCCACCTACAATGAG. Protein sequence: CSARTSSSTYNE. The whole CDR3 sequence is CSARTSSSTYNEQFF.

Points on this clone: The sequenced fragment ends 3 residues before the CDR3 boundary, so the rest is inferred from the germline J gene. The chain has TRBV30 and TRBJ2-3, with 8 bases fitting TRBD1. Germline lookup yields CDR1 GTSNPN and CDR2 SVGIG (reference sequence). This CDR3 has 13 residues. CDR3 DNA, as far as it was read: TGTGCCTGGAGTCCAGGGGGCGGGCAGCCG. This encodes CAWSPGGGQP. The full CDR3 sequence reads CAWSPGGGQPQYF.

Details on this clone: The missing CDR3 end, 3 residues past where the read stops, is filled in from the germline J gene. The chain combines TRBV5-1 with TRBJ2-3; 7 bases are shared with TRBD2. Germline CDR1 reads SGHRS; CDR2 reads YFSETQ. V gave up 3 bases and J gave up 5 bases; unmatched junction bases: 0. The CDR3 is made up of 12 amino acids. The part of the CDR3 DNA that was read is TGCGCCAGCAGCTCGGGGGGAGATACG. Translation: CASSSGGDT. The whole CDR3 region reads CASSSGGDTQYF.

Of note for this clone: The read falls 3 residues short of the CDR3 end, and the missing part is taken from the germline J gene. The J gene is TRBJ2-1, the V gene TRBV12-3 or TRBV12-4; D perhaps matches TRBD2 (5 bases). The CDR3 contains 16 residues. V was pared by 5 bases and J by 3 bases, with 17 bases between. The sequenced CDR3 bases are TGTGCCAGCAGTCCCCCCCGAGGGTATAGCTACAATGAG. As protein: CASSPPRGYSYNE. The complete CDR3 sequence is CASSPPRGYSYNEQFF.

As regards this clone: With the read ending 3 residues before the CDR3 end, the germline J gene is used to fill in that end. The gene calls are TRBV5-1 and TRBJ1-1; D remains unclear. With 0 bases removed from V and 0 bases from J, the gap between germline ends came to 12 bases. The CDR3 is made up of 16 amino acids. Per germline, CDR1 SGHRS and CDR2 YFSETQ. The CDR3 bases that were read are TGCGCCAGCAGCTTGGGTCCCGGCGGCCTGAACACTGAA. It specifies CASSLGPGGLNTE. The complete CDR3 protein is CASSLGPGGLNTEAFF.

Concerning this clone itself: The sequence runs out 3 residues before the end of the CDR3; the remainder is reconstructed from the germline J gene. The chain recombines TRBV12-3 or TRBV12-4 with TRBJ1-4, with 9 bases matching TRBD1. The ends lost 5 bases at V and 0 bases at J; junction bases unmatched: 10. The length of the CDR3 is 18 residues. The sequenced part of the CDR3 DNA is TGTGCCAGCAGTCCCCCGGGACAGGGAGTGGCAACTAATGAAAAA. Protein: CASSPPGQGVATNEK. The whole CDR3 protein reads CASSPPGQGVATNEKLFF.

A note on this clone: The read terminates 3 residues before the CDR3 end, so the remaining end is supplied by the germline J gene. The chain joins TRBV2 to TRBJ1-5, with unresolved D. V lost 6 bases, J lost 5 bases, and 17 bases lay in between. The CDR3 covers 15 residues. CDR1 and CDR2 from the germline V gene are SNHLY and FYNNEI. The sequenced part of the CDR3 DNA is TGTGCCAGCAGCAACCACCCGGGGTTCGATCAGCCC. Translated, it gives CASSNHPGFDQP. Given in full, the CDR3 is CASSNHPGFDQPQHF.

On this clone: The read stops 3 residues short of the end of the CDR3; the missing end is completed from the germline J gene. The chain recombines TRBV19 with TRBJ2-4, with D tentatively TRBD1 (6 bases). Germline V gene sequence: CDR1 LNHDA, CDR2 SQIVND (reference sequence). The CDR3 sequence is 13 residues long. CDR3 DNA, as far as it was read: TGTGCCAGCACAGGGAATAGCAATCAGCCT. Encoded protein: CASTGNSNQP. The entire CDR3 is CASTGNSNQPQYF. Based on the CDR3 plus reference TRBV19 and TRBJ2-4, the full variable domain is DGGITQSPKYLFRKEGQNVTLSCEQNLNHDAMYWYRQDPGQGLRLIYYSQIVNDFQKGDIAEGYSVSREKKESFPLTVTSAQKNPTAFYLCASTGNSNQPQYFGAGTRLSVL.

As for this clone: The read terminates 3 residues ahead of where the CDR3 ends, so the germline J gene completes it. At the DNA level, this CDR3 is encoded by other sequences in the same sample as well. The genes are TRBV20-1 and TRBJ1-2; no firm D call. V lost 0 bases and J 5 bases, leaving 13 bases between the germline ends. This CDR3 region has 14 residues. Germline CDR1 and CDR2: DFQATT and SNEGSKA (reference sequence). The CDR3 DNA, read in part, is TGCAGTGCTAGAGATCCCCAAGAAGCTTATGGC. This sequence encodes CSARDPQEAYG. The whole CDR3 is CSARDPQEAYGYTF.

Note on this clone: The CDR3 extends 3 residues past the end of the read, so its final part is completed from the germline J gene. The V gene is TRBV7-8, the J gene TRBJ1-3, with D tentatively TRBD1 (6 bases). This CDR3 contains 14 residues. The germline V gene encodes CDR1 SGHVS and CDR2 FQNEAQ. V was pared by 8 bases and J by 2 bases, with 13 bases between. CDR3 DNA, as far as it was read: TGTGCCAGCGGCTCAGGGGCAACTGGAAACACC. Translating gives CASGSGATGNT. The CDR3 in full is CASGSGATGNTIYF.